This T cell receptor (beta chain) originates from a study of blood T cell repertoires in COVID-19. Study-wide context: The cDNA or gDNA used as material had been derived from T cells, B-cell-depleted T cells, or PBMCs.

Authors' analysis steps: Quantification of nucleated cells was approximated via reference gene primer amplification. Sequencing used immunoSEQ multiplex PCR; TCRdb keeps in-frame clones, though not all of them. V and J calls and clone size come straight from that table; D and trimming were deduced from the DNA. The profile shows about 260,000 clones, around 90% of them singletons. The J segment lost 2 bases and the V segment lost 6 bases, leaving 20 bases of the junction unmatched. The CDR3 runs to 20 residues. Germline V CDR1 and CDR2: SQVTM, ANQGSEA. The receptor's source is a woman in her 30s with acute COVID-19. This rearrangement joins TRBV29-1 to TRBJ2-3, with 13 positions matching TRBD2. The sequenced sample consisted of PBMCs or T cells enriched from blood (not recorded which). The CDR3 nucleotides are TGCAGCGTCCTAACGCCGGGACTAGCGGGAATTACTTCCTCCACAGATACGCAGTATTTT. It is translated as CSVLTPGLAGITSSTDTQYF.